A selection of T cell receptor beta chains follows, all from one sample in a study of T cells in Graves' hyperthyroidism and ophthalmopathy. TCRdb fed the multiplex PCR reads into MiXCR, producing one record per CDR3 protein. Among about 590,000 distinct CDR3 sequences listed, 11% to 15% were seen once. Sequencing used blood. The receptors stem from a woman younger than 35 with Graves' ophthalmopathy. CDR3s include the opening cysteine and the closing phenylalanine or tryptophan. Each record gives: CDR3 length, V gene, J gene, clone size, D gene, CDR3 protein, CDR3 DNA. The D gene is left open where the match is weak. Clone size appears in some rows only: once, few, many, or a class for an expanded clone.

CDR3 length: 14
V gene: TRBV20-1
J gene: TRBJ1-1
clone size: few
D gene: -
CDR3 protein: CSARAPTGNTEAFF
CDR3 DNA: TGCAGTGCTAGAGCCCCGACGGGGAACACTGAAGCTTTCTTT

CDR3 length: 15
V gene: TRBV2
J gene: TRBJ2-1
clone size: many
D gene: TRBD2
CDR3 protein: CASSEGLVYYNEQFF
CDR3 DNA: TGTGCCAGCAGTGAGGGACTAGTCTACTACAATGAGCAGTTCTTC

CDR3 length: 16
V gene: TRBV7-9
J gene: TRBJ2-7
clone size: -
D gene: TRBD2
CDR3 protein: CASSLGGAAGFYEQYF
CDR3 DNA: TGTGCCAGCAGCCTCGGGGGGGCAGCGGGATTCTACGAGCAGTACTTC

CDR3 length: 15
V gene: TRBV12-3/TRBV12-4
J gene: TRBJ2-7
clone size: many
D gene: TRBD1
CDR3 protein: CASSLSRGQSYEQYF
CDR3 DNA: TGTGCCAGCAGTTTATCCCGGGGACAGTCCTACGAGCAGTACTTC

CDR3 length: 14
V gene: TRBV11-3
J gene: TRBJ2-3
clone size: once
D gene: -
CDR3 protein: CASSPGVRTDTQYF
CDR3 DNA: TGTGCCAGCAGCCCCGGAGTCAGGACAGATACGCAGTATTTT

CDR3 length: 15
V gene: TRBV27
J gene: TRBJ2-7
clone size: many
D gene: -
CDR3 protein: CASSFGRGSRNEQYF
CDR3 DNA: TGTGCCAGCAGTTTTGGGAGAGGCTCGAGGAACGAGCAGTACTTC

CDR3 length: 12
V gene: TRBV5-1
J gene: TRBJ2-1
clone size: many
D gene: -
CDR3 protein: CASSPGYYEQFF
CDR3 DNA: TGCGCCAGCAGCCCTGGCTACTATGAGCAGTTCTTC

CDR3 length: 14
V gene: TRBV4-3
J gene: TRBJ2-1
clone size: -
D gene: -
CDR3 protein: CASSPEQGWNEQFF
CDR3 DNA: TGCGCCAGCAGCCCCGAGCAGGGGTGGAATGAGCAGTTCTTC

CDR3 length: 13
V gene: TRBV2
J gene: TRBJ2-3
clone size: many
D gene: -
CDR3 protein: CASPGTEADTQYF
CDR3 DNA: TGTGCCAGCCCGGGGACCGAGGCAGATACGCAGTATTTT

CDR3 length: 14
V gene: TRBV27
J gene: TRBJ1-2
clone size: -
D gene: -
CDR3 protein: CASSPISQGYGYTF
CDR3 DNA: TGTGCCAGCAGTCCCATATCTCAGGGCTATGGCTACACCTTC

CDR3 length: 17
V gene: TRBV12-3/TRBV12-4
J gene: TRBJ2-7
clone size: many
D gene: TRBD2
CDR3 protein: CASSSPFLGGRASEQYF
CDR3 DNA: TGTGCCAGCAGTTCCCCATTCTTGGGAGGGCGGGCCAGCGAGCAGTACTTC

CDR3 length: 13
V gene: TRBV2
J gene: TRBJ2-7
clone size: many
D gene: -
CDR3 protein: CAILRAGAYEQYF
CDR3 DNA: TGTGCCATCCTAAGGGCAGGTGCCTACGAGCAGTACTTC

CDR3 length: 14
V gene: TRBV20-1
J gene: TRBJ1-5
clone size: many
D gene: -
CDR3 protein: CSATAGGPNQPQHF
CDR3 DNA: TGCAGTGCCACAGCTGGGGGGCCCAATCAGCCCCAGCATTTT

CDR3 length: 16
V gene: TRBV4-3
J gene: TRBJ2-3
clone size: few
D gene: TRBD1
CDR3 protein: CASSQDRQGLTDTQYF
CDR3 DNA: TGCGCCAGCAGCCAAGATAGACAGGGCCTCACAGATACGCAGTATTTT

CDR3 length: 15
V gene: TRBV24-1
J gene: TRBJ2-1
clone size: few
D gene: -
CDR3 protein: CATSDFFGRPNEQFF
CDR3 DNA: TGTGCCACCAGTGATTTTTTTGGAAGACCCAATGAGCAGTTCTTC

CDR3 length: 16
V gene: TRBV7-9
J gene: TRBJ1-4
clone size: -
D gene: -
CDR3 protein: CASSLADIATNEKLFF
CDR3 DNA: TGTGCCAGCAGCTTAGCGGACATTGCAACTAATGAAAAACTGTTTTTT

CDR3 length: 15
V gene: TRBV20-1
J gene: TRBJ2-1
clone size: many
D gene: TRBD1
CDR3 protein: CSARQPKTGWDEQFF
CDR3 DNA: TGCAGTGCTAGACAACCCAAGACAGGGTGGGATGAGCAGTTCTTC

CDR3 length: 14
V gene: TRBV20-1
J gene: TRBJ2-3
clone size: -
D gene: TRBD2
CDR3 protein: CSASRLALTDTQYF
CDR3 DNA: TGCAGTGCTTCTCGACTAGCCCTGACAGATACGCAGTATTTT

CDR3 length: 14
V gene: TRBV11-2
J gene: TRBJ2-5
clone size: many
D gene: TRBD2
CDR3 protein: CASILLAGGGTQYF
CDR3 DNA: TGTGCCAGCATCCTACTAGCGGGAGGGGGGACCCAGTACTTC

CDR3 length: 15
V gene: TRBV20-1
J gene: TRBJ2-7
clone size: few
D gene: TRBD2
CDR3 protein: CSARVSGLAATVQYF
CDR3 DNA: TGCAGTGCTAGAGTCTCGGGACTAGCGGCCACGGTGCAGTACTTC

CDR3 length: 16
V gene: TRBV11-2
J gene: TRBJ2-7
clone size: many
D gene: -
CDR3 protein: CASSSLKTGRFYEQYF
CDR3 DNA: TGTGCCAGCAGCTCGCTAAAGACCGGACGGTTCTACGAGCAGTACTTC

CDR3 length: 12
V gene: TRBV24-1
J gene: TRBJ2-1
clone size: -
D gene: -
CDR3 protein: CATSDYGYEQFF
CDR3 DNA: TGTGCCACCAGTGATTACGGGTATGAGCAGTTCTTC

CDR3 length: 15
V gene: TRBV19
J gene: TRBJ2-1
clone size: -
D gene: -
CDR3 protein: CASSISSGPHNEQFF
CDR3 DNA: TGTGCCAGTAGTATCTCGAGCGGGCCACACAATGAGCAGTTCTTC

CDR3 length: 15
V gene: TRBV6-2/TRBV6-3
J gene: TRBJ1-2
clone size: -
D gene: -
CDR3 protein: CASSYSVRVSYGYTF
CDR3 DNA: TGTGCCAGCAGTTACTCGGTCAGGGTGTCCTATGGCTACACCTTC

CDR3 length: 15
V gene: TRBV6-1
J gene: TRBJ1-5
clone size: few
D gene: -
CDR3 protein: CASSELGELNQPQHF
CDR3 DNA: TGTGCCAGCAGTGAATTGGGCGAACTCAATCAGCCCCAGCATTTT

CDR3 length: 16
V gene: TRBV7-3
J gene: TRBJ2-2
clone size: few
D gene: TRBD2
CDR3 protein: CASSATLTSGPGELFF
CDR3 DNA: TGTGCCAGCAGCGCAACGTTAACTAGCGGGCCCGGGGAGCTGTTTTTT

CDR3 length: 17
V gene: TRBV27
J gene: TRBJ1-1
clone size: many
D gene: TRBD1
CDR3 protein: CASSFLGTGGMNTEAFF
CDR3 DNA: TGTGCCAGCAGTTTTTTAGGGACAGGGGGGATGAACACTGAAGCTTTCTTT

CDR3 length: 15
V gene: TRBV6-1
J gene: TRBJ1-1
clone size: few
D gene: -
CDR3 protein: CASRRSLRGNTEAFF
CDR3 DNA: TGTGCCAGCAGACGATCTTTGAGGGGGAACACTGAAGCTTTCTTT

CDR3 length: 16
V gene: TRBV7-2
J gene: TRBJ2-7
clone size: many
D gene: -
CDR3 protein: CASSLVLGGSSYEQYF
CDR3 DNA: TGTGCCAGCAGCTTAGTTTTGGGGGGCAGCTCCTACGAGCAGTACTTC

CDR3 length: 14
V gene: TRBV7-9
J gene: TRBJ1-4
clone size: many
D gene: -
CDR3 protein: CASSLRADSEKLFF
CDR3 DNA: TGTGCCAGCAGCCTCCGAGCGGACAGTGAAAAACTGTTTTTT

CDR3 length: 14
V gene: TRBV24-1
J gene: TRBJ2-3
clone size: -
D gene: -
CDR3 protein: CATSERAGGYTQYF
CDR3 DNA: TGTGCCACCAGTGAACGGGCAGGGGGGTATACGCAGTATTTT